This TCR beta chain came from a study of blood T cell repertoires in COVID-19 (TCRdb year 2020). For the wider study: Samples covering the acute and convalescent phases of COVID-19 were provided by collaborators in the United States, Italy and Spain. A freely available public database, intended as a resource for researchers studying the immune response to SARS-CoV-2, is where the repertoires were released. A de-identified subject ID, COVID-19 status, age in years and sex were almost always included in the sample metadata. The prospective study material was composed of cDNA or gDNA derived from T cells, B-cell-depleted T cells, or PBMCs. The dataset comprised deeply sampled blood TCRbeta repertoires from subjects exposed to, actively infected with, or recovered from COVID-19. The samples were drawn from two sources: the first 160 participants of the ongoing ImmuneRACE study, and over 950 subjects contributed by 6 global collaborators. Where available, HLA class I and class II types were obtained from metadata supplied by the sample provider rather than from assay-based typing. Paper-wide results and their limitations: Clinical and demographic metadata were provided uncurated, with the amount varying by source and participant.

Whole blood was collected in K2EDTA tubes by collaborating institutions according to the institutions' own protocols. For TCRbeta analysis, collaborators shipped samples as frozen whole blood, isolated PBMCs, or DNA extracted from either of those sample types. The immunoSEQ Assay, a bias-controlled multiplex PCR, was used to amplify TCRbeta CDR3 regions from genomic DNA. For the original study's pipeline: The number of nucleated cells in each sample was estimated by amplification of reference gene primers within the assay. To quantify the absolute abundance of each unique TCRbeta CDR3 rearrangement, sequence reads were collapsed and filtered. Productive Simpson clonality was computed per sample as the square root of Simpson's diversity index over productive rearrangements. Drawn from immuneACCESS, this table holds only the in-frame rearrangements with V and J called that TCRdb kept. Clones are partly lost; checked studies trace under half to an unresolved V gene and leave the rest unexplained. D and trimming were read from the DNA, whereas the V and J calls and clone size are those reported in that table. For this sample the table gives about 75,000 clones, of which about nine tenths were detected only once. The ten largest clones represent roughly 6% of the sample.

A remark on this clone: The clone's antigen remains unknown. Per-nucleotide qualities are absent, and no much larger clonotype sits a single base away.

For this chain, trimming is 4 bases at the V end and 4 bases at the J end, and the number of junction bases without a gene match is 12. The CDR3 holds 16 amino acids from the cysteine to the phenylalanine. The read is trimmed to its CDR3 DNA, 48 bases read in frame from base 1. According to the germline V gene (reference sequence), CDR1 reads MNHEY and CDR2 reads SMNVEV. The sample consisted of peripheral blood. The chain was built from TRBV27 and TRBJ1-2, with 7 bases matching TRBD1. This receptor was taken from a woman between 50 and 59 years old with acute or convalescent COVID-19. The nucleotides read TGTGCCAGCAGTTCCGTTGGGACAGAGATGCTCTATGGCTACACCTTC. The resulting protein is CASSSVGTEMLYGYTF.